This record covers a single T cell receptor (beta chain). Its antigen is unknown. One base away there is no much larger clone; base qualities are not given. In this study, sorted CD4+ and CD8+ T cells from the blood of healthy subjects and of severe aplastic anemia patients had their TCR repertoires deep-sequenced. Ficoll-Paque density gradient centrifugation was used to isolate peripheral blood mononuclear cells. CD4+ and CD8+ T cells were sorted by FACS or magnetic beads before DNA extraction. This entry comes from a study of CD8+CD57+ T cells in acquired aplastic anemia (dated by TCRdb to between 2018 and 2020). General notes on the study: Extracted DNA from sorted CD4+ and CD8+ cells averaged 3.2 ug, ranging from 0.2 to 27.4 ug. An average of roughly 9.8 million reads for CD4+ cells and roughly 11 million reads for CD8+ cells was obtained from healthy donor samples. General conclusions and limits of the study: Roughly 29 CD8+ CDR3 sequences were shared between patients and controls but appeared highly expressed in patients and within their immunodominant clones. Between patients and healthy controls, no significant difference in CD8+ Simpson's diversity was found (P=0.060).

Genomic DNA served as template for TCR beta VDJ combination and CDR3 sequence profiling. TCR repertoire sequencing was run on an Illumina HiSeq 2000. The study's own analysis went as follows. Repertoires were assessed using TRBV/TRBJ rearrangement plots, CDR3 size and DJ length profiles, and Simpson's diversity index. Whichever DNA sequence was most abundant in the deep sequencing data was defined as the immunodominant clone. CDR3 amino acid sequences were screened for sharing across subjects and compared with published repertoires and the VDJdb database. The public sequencing data were trimmed at Q25 with fastp and processed into clonotypes with MiXCR by TCRdb, which kept only in-frame beta chains. CDR3 protein duplicates are merged, each entry listing the most common genes and DNA. TCRdb's processing, not the authors', yielded these V and J calls. The sample table holds about 160,000 distinct CDR3 sequences, of which around 45% were seen once. The ten largest account for over 0.95% of the sample.

The source material was sorted CD4+, CD8+, or CD8+CD57+ T cells (not recorded which) from PBMCs. This sequence was found in a human donor in good health.

The sequence in DNA is TGTGCCAGCAGTGGCCGAACCGGACGACCTTCCTACGAGCAGTACTTC. Protein translation: CASSGRTGRPSYEQYF. Recombination joined TRBV2 with TRBJ2-7, with the D gene not clear enough to name. Counted from cysteine to phenylalanine, this CDR3 has 16 amino acids. Left in the record is the CDR3 DNA by itself, 48 bases read in frame from the first base. In the germline V gene, CDR1 corresponds to SNHLY and CDR2 to FYNNEI. Trimming costs V 4 bases and J 1 base, and their ends lie 17 bases apart.